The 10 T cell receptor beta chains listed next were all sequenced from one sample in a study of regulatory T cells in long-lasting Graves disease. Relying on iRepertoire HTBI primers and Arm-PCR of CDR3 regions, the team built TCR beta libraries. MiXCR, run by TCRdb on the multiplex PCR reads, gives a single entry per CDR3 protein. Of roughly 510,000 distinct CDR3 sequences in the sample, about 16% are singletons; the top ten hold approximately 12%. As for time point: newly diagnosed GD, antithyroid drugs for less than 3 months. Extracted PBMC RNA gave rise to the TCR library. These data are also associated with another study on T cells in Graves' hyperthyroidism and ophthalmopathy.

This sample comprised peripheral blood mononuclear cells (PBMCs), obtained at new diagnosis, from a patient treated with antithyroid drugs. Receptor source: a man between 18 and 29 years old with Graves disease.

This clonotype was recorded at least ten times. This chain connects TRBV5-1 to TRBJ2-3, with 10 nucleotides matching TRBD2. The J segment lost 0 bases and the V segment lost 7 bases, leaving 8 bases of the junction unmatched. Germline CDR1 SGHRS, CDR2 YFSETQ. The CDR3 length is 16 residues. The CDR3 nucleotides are TGCGCCAGCGGCCGGACTAGCGGTGCTAGCACAGATACGCAGTATTTT. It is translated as CASGRTSGASTDTQYF.

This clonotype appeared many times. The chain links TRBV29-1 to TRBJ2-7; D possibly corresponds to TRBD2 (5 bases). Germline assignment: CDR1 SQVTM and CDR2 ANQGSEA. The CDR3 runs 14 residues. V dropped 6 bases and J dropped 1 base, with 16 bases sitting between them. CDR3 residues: CSVRDWGSSYEQYF. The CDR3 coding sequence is TGCAGCGTACGGGATTGGGGATCGTCCTACGAGCAGTACTTC.

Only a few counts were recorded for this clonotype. CDR3 sequence: CASSATSMNEQFF. DNA for the CDR3: TGTGCCAGCAGTGCGACTAGTATGAATGAGCAGTTCTTC. The V gene is TRBV6-2 or TRBV6-3, the J gene TRBJ2-1; D is perhaps TRBD2 (6 bases). The CDR3 runs 13 residues. The V end lost 5 bases, the J end lost 7 bases, and 12 bases lay between the germline ends. Germline CDR1 MNHEY, CDR2 SVGEGT.

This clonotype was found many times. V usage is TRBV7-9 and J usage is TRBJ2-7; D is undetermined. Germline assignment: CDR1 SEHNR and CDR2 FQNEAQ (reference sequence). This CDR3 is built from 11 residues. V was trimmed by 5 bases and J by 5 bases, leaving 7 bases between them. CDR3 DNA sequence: TGTGCCAGCAGCCCTCAGAACGAGCAGTACTTC. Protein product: CASSPQNEQYF.

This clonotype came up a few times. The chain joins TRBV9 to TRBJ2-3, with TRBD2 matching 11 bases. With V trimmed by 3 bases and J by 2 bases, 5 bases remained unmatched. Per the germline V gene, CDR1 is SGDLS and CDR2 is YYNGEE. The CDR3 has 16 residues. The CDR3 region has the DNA TGTGCCAGCAGCGGGGGACTAGCGGCCCTCACAGATACGCAGTATTTT. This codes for CASSGGLAALTDTQYF.

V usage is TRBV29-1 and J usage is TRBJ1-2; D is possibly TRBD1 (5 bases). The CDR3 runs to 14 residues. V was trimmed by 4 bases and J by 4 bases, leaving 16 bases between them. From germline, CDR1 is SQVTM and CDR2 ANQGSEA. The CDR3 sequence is CSVVGAQGGYGYTF. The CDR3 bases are TGCAGCGTTGTTGGGGCCCAGGGTGGCTATGGCTACACCTTC.

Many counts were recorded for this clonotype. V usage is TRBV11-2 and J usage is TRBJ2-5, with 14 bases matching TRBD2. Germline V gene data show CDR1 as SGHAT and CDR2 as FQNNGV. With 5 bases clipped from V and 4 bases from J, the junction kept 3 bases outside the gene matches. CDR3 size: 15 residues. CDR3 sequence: CASSPGTSGRETQYF. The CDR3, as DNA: TGTGCCAGCAGCCCCGGGACTAGCGGGAGAGAGACCCAGTACTTC.

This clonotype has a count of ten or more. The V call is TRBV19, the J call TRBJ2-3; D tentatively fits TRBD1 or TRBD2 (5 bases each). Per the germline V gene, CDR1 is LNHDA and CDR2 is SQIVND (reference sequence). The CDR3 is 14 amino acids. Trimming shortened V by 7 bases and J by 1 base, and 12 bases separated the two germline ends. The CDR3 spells CASMGDGGTDTQYF. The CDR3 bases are TGTGCCAGTATGGGGGACGGTGGCACAGATACGCAGTATTTT.

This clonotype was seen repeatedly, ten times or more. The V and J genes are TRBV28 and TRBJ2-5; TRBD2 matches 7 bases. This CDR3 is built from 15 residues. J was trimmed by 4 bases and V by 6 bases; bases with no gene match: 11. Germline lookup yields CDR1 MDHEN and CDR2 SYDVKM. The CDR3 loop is CASSSVRRERETQYF. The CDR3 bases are TGTGCCAGCAGCTCGGTACGGCGGGAGAGAGAGACCCAGTACTTC. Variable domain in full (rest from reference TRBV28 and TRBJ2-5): DVKVTQSSRYLVKRTGEKVFLECVQDMDHENMFWYRQDPGLGLRLIYFSYDVKMKEKGDIPEGYSVSREKKERFSLILESASTNQTSMYLCASSSVRRERETQYFGPGTRLLVL.

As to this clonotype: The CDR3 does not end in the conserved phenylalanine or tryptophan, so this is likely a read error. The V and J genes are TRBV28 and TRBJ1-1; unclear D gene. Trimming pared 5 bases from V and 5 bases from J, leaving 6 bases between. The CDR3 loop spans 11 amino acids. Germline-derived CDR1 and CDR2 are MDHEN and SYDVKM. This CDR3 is CASSGWTEAFL. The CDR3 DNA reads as TGTGCCAGCAGTGGGTGGACTGAAGCTTTCCTT.